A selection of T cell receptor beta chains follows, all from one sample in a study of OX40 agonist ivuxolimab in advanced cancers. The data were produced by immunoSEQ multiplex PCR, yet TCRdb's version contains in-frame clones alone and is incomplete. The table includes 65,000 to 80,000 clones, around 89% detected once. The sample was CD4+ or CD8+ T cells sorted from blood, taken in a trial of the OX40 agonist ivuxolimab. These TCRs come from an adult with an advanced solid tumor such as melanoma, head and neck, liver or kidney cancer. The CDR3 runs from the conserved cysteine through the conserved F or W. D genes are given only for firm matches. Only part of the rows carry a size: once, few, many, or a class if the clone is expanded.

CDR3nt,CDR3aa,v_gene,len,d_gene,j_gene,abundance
TGTGCCAGTAGTTCCGGACAGGGGGACGGAGATACGCAGTATTTT,CASSSGQGDGDTQYF,TRBV19,15,TRBD1,TRBJ2-3,NA
TGTGCCAGCACCCGCAGCTTAGCGGGATCAACCTACAATGAGCAGTTCTTC,CASTRSLAGSTYNEQFF,TRBV2,17,TRBD2,TRBJ2-1,NA
TGCGCCAGCAGCCGACAGGTACACACGACCAATGAGCAGTTCTTC,CASSRQVHTTNEQFF,TRBV4-3,15,NA,TRBJ2-1,NA
TGTGCCAGCAGCTCAACCCATTTCCAAGGGACGGAGACCCAGTACTTC,CASSSTHFQGTETQYF,TRBV11-3,16,NA,TRBJ2-5,NA
TGTGCCAGTAGTATCGACCGTAGGGGGGTCTACGAGCAGTACTTC,CASSIDRRGVYEQYF,TRBV19,15,NA,TRBJ2-7,NA
TGTGCCAGCAGTTTAACGGCGGGGGGCTCCTACGAGCAGTACTTC,CASSLTAGGSYEQYF,TRBV27,15,TRBD2,TRBJ2-7,NA
TGCGCCAGCAGCCAAGGGTCGGGACGGTTCACAGATACGCAGTATTTT,CASSQGSGRFTDTQYF,TRBV4-1,16,NA,TRBJ2-3,NA
TGTGCCTGGAGTACCGGGACTAGCGGGGGTCAGGGGACGCAGTATTTT,CAWSTGTSGGQGTQYF,TRBV30,16,TRBD2,TRBJ2-3,NA
TGTGCCAGCAGTGGCGCCCAGGGGATCACTGAAGCTTTCTTT,CASSGAQGITEAFF,TRBV2,14,NA,TRBJ1-1,NA
TGCAGCGTTGTCGGGGATGGCACAGATACGCAGTATTTT,CSVVGDGTDTQYF,TRBV29-1,13,NA,TRBJ2-3,few
TGCGCCAGCAGCCAAGATTTTACGGTTAGCTCTGGAAACACCATATATTTT,CASSQDFTVSSGNTIYF,TRBV4-3,17,NA,TRBJ1-3,NA
TGTGCCAGCAGCCAAGATCTTGTCGGCTACGAGCAGTACTTC,CASSQDLVGYEQYF,TRBV14,14,NA,TRBJ2-7,NA
TGTGCCAGTAGAGGGGGCATGGCCGGGGAGCTGTTTTTT,CASRGGMAGELFF,TRBV19,13,TRBD1,TRBJ2-2,NA
TGTGCCAGCAGCCGATTTTGGGGTACCAAGCGGAACACTGAAGCTTTCTTT,CASSRFWGTKRNTEAFF,TRBV14,17,NA,TRBJ1-1,once
TGTGCCAGCAGTGATGCGGGGAACTATGGCTACACCTTC,CASSDAGNYGYTF,TRBV2,13,NA,TRBJ1-2,NA
TGTGCCAGCAGTTACCGCGGGACAGGGGAGTCCTACGAGCAGTACTTC,CASSYRGTGESYEQYF,TRBV6-6,16,TRBD1,TRBJ2-7,NA
TGTGCCAGCAGCTTAGTGCTAGCGGGACGCACAGATACGCAGTATTTT,CASSLVLAGRTDTQYF,TRBV7-8,16,TRBD2,TRBJ2-3,NA
TGCAGCGTTGCGAGGTTGCCAGGGACTGGGGCCAACGTCCTGACTTTC,CSVARLPGTGANVLTF,TRBV29-1,16,NA,TRBJ2-6,NA
TGTGCCAGCACCTTGGGGGTAGGATACAGTGGCTACACCTTC,CASTLGVGYSGYTF,TRBV28,14,NA,TRBJ1-2,NA
TGTGCCAGTAGTACCCACAGGGGGCGTGAGACCCAGTACTTC,CASSTHRGRETQYF,TRBV19,14,TRBD1,TRBJ2-5,NA
TGTGCCAGCAGTGTCGCGGGGCTAACTAATGAAAAACTGTTTTTT,CASSVAGLTNEKLFF,TRBV2,15,NA,TRBJ1-4,NA
TGTGCCAGCTCACCAGGTTCACTGCCATCGACTAGCGGGAGAGTGAATGAGCAGTTCTTC,CASSPGSLPSTSGRVNEQFF,TRBV18,20,TRBD2,TRBJ2-1,NA
TGTGCCAGCAGCGCGCCCCCCGTCGTCTACGAGCAGTACTTC,CASSAPPVVYEQYF,TRBV5-6,14,NA,TRBJ2-7,NA
TGTGCCAGCAGCTTAGGTGGGGGCAGGGCTGATACGCAGTATTTT,CASSLGGGRADTQYF,TRBV11-2,15,NA,TRBJ2-3,NA
TGTGCCAGTAGTATAGTTCGGGACGGGCTGAACACTGAAGCTTTCTTT,CASSIVRDGLNTEAFF,TRBV19,16,NA,TRBJ1-1,NA
TGTGCCAGCAGCTTGTGGCGCGGGACTAGCGGGAGCGGCAATGAGCAGTTCTTC,CASSLWRGTSGSGNEQFF,TRBV5-8,18,TRBD2,TRBJ2-1,NA
TGTGCCAGCAGTAGGCGGGCGAACACTGAAGCTTTCTTT,CASSRRANTEAFF,TRBV27,13,NA,TRBJ1-1,NA
TGTGCCAGTAGTACCCGCTCTGGGGCCAACGTCCTGACTTTC,CASSTRSGANVLTF,TRBV19,14,NA,TRBJ2-6,NA
TGCAGTGCCAAAAGGAGAACTGAAGCTTTCTTT,CSAKRRTEAFF,TRBV20-1,11,NA,TRBJ1-1,NA
TGTGCCAGCATCGTGGGGGAGACCCAGTACTTC,CASIVGETQYF,TRBV27,11,NA,TRBJ2-5,NA
TGCGCCAGCAGTGACGGGGGGAACACTGAAGCTTTCTTT,CASSDGGNTEAFF,TRBV10-1,13,NA,TRBJ1-1,NA
TGTGCCAGTATGAAGCGGGTTAGCTCCTACAATGAGCAGTTCTTC,CASMKRVSSYNEQFF,TRBV19,15,NA,TRBJ2-1,NA
TGTGCCTGGTACTCAAAGGGGGGGGGCCGGACTGAAGCTTTCTTT,CAWYSKGGGRTEAFF,TRBV30,15,NA,TRBJ1-1,NA
TGTGCCAGCAGTACGGACACATACTACGAGCAGTACTTC,CASSTDTYYEQYF,TRBV6-5,13,NA,TRBJ2-7,NA
TGTGCCAGTAGTGCTTGGACTAGCGGGAGCTACAATGAGCAGTTCTTC,CASSAWTSGSYNEQFF,TRBV19,16,TRBD2,TRBJ2-1,NA
TGTGCCAGCAGTTTACGGCCGGGAGTGGCCAATGAGCAGTTCTTC,CASSLRPGVANEQFF,TRBV27,15,NA,TRBJ2-1,few
TGTGCCAGGGCCCGGACAGGGGGCTACGAGCAGTACTTC,CARARTGGYEQYF,TRBV19,13,TRBD1,TRBJ2-7,NA
TGTGCCAGCAGCGCGATTCTGACAGGGAGGTCTGGAAACACCATATATTTT,CASSAILTGRSGNTIYF,TRBV11-2,17,TRBD1,TRBJ1-3,few
TGTGCCAGCAGCGGGCGACAGGGAGGGTCCTACGAGCAGTACTTC,CASSGRQGGSYEQYF,TRBV7-2,15,NA,TRBJ2-7,once
TGCGCCAGCAGCTTTGCGGGAATGATTGGTACAGATACGCAGTATTTT,CASSFAGMIGTDTQYF,TRBV5-1,16,NA,TRBJ2-3,NA
TGCAGCTGGGTCTTGGGTACTGAAGCTTTCTTT,CSWVLGTEAFF,TRBV20-1,11,NA,TRBJ1-1,NA
TGTGCCTGGAGTGTAATACAGGGGAGGAACGAGCAGTACTTC,CAWSVIQGRNEQYF,TRBV30,14,NA,TRBJ2-7,NA
TGTGCCAGCAGCTTAGTATCTTACGGGAGAGCCGGGGAGCTGTTTTTT,CASSLVSYGRAGELFF,TRBV11-2,16,NA,TRBJ2-2,few
TGTGCCAGCAGCTTAGGGGGACGGGTGAACACTGAAGCTTTCTTT,CASSLGGRVNTEAFF,TRBV11-3,15,NA,TRBJ1-1,NA
TGCGCCAGCAGCTCCCCCTTAGGACTAGCCCAACTCTACAATGAGCAGTTCTTC,CASSSPLGLAQLYNEQFF,TRBV5-1,18,TRBD2,TRBJ2-1,few
TGTGCCAGCAGTTCCGGACTTCCAGGCTACGAGCAGTACTTC,CASSSGLPGYEQYF,TRBV27,14,NA,TRBJ2-7,NA
TGTGCCAGCAGCCCGGCGGGGTCCCCCGGGGAGCTGTTTTTT,CASSPAGSPGELFF,TRBV6-6,14,NA,TRBJ2-2,NA
TGTGCCAGCGCCCCCACAGATACGCAGTATTTT,CASAPTDTQYF,TRBV2,11,NA,TRBJ2-3,NA
TGCGCCAGCAGCTGGACAGGGGGCACGGAGACCCAGTACTTC,CASSWTGGTETQYF,TRBV5-1,14,TRBD1,TRBJ2-5,NA
TGTGCCAGTAGTATAGGAGCGGAGCCTCGCACAGATACGCAGTATTTT,CASSIGAEPRTDTQYF,TRBV19,16,NA,TRBJ2-3,NA
TGTGCCAGCAGCTCCCGCACGGGAGGGGTCGGAGAAAAACTGTTTTTT,CASSSRTGGVGEKLFF,TRBV7-9,16,NA,TRBJ1-4,NA
TGCGCCAGCAGCCAACCCTTTGTGGATACGCAGTATTTT,CASSQPFVDTQYF,TRBV4-1,13,NA,TRBJ2-3,NA
TGTGCCAGCAGACCGTTTTTGGGGCCCCTAGCCAAAAACATTCAGTACTTC,CASRPFLGPLAKNIQYF,TRBV7-9,17,NA,TRBJ2-4,NA
TGTGCCAGCTCACCACCGGGAGGGCGCGGGGAGACCCAGTACTTC,CASSPPGGRGETQYF,TRBV18,15,TRBD2,TRBJ2-5,NA
TGCGCCAGCAGCCAAATTGACCCGGGACAGTACTATGGCTACACCTTC,CASSQIDPGQYYGYTF,TRBV5-4,16,TRBD1,TRBJ1-2,NA
TGTGCCAGTCAGAACGACGCTGAAGCTTTCTTT,CASQNDAEAFF,TRBV19,11,NA,TRBJ1-1,NA
TGTGCCAGCAGTTTATGGGCACGGGCGAACATAGGATCCGGGGAGCTGTTTTTT,CASSLWARANIGSGELFF,TRBV27,18,NA,TRBJ2-2,NA
TGTGCCAGTAGCCCTCGAGGGGGACAGCCCCAGCATTTT,CASSPRGGQPQHF,TRBV19,13,NA,TRBJ1-5,few